A single sample is the source of the 23 T cell receptor beta chains below, sequenced in a study of blood T cell repertoires in COVID-19. Measured with immunoSEQ multiplex PCR; TCRdb has only the in-frame clones, and not every one. The data contain roughly 220,000 clones, around 80% of them singletons. What was sequenced was peripheral blood. These receptors came from a man aged 25-40 years with active or convalescent COVID-19.

The genes are TRBV7-2 and TRBJ2-7; D is ambiguous. Germline V gene data show CDR1 as SGHTA and CDR2 as FQGNSA. The germline V and J ends were trimmed by 1 base and 4 bases, with 8 bases remaining between them. This CDR3 has 13 residues. DNA of the CDR3: TGTGCCAGCAGCTTAGGGCCCATTTACGAGCAGTACTTC. Protein sequence: CASSLGPIYEQYF.

By its share, this clone is medium-sized. J is TRBJ2-3 and V is TRBV28; D unresolved. V lost 6 bases and J lost 6, with 13 bases in between. Germline V lookup: CDR1 MDHEN, CDR2 SYDVKM. CDR3 length equals 13 residues. The chain's CDR3 is CASSRGATDTQYF. In DNA form, the CDR3 reads TGTGCCAGCAGCCGAGGAGCGACCGATACGCAGTATTTT.

The chain uses TRBV5-8 and TRBJ1-1, with D unresolved. CDR3 length: 13 amino acids. V was shortened by 2 bases and J by 0 bases, with 5 bases between the two germline ends. CDR1 and CDR2 from the germline V gene are SGHTS and YDEGEE. The DNA of the CDR3 is TGTGCCAGCAGCTTTCTCCTGAACACTGAAGCTTTCTTT. Amino acids: CASSFLLNTEAFF. Looking up the rest from reference TRBV5-8 and TRBJ1-1 gives the full variable domain: EAGVTQSPTHLIKTRGQQATLRCSPISGHTSVYWYQQALGLGLQFLLWYDEGEERNRGNFPPRFSGRQFPNYSSELNVNALELEDSALYLCASSFLLNTEAFFGQGTRLTVV.

This chain uses TRBV6-6 with TRBJ2-7; TRBD2 is a possible D gene (5 bases). This CDR3 has 12 amino acids. Trimming stripped 0 bases from V and 7 bases from J, with 7 bases between. Germline assignment: CDR1 MNHNY and CDR2 SVGAGI (reference sequence). CDR3 coding DNA: TGTGCCAGCAGTTACTCGACGGGAGAGCAGTACTTC. Translation gives CASSYSTGEQYF.

The chain carries TRBV4-1 and TRBJ2-5, with D maybe TRBD2 (5 bases). The V end lost 4 bases, the J end lost 4 bases, and 10 bases lay between the germline ends. Germline lookup yields CDR1 MGHRA and CDR2 YSYEKL. This CDR3 is built from 13 residues. The CDR3 sequence is CASSRGPRETQYF. DNA for the CDR3: TGCGCCAGCAGCCGCGGGCCTCGAGAGACCCAGTACTTC.

The V call is TRBV9, the J call TRBJ2-4; 7 bases line up with TRBD1. J was trimmed by 6 bases and V by 3 bases; bases with no gene match: 12. Per the germline V gene, CDR1 is SGDLS and CDR2 is YYNGEE. CDR3 length: 16 residues. CDR3 in DNA: TGTGCCAGCAGCGGGGCAGGGGGTGGGCTTGGAAACATTCAGTACTTC. Amino acid sequence: CASSGAGGGLGNIQYF. Filled out from reference TRBV9 and TRBJ2-4, the complete variable domain reads DSGVTQTPKHLITATGQRVTLRCSPRSGDLSVYWYQQSLDQGLQFLIQYYNGEERAKGNILERFSAQQFPDLHSELNLSSLELGDSALYFCASSGAGGGLGNIQYFGAGTRLSVL.

The V call is TRBV6-1, the J call TRBJ1-1; TRBD1 is a possible D gene (5 bases). Germline V gene sequence: CDR1 MNHNS, CDR2 SASEGT. CDR3 length: 17 residues. Between the trimmed V and J ends, which lost 0 bases and 2 bases, there was a span of 16 bases. The CDR3 nucleotides are TGTGCCAGCAGTGAAGCGCTTCTTGGGGGGGTTAACACTGAAGCTTTCTTT. Residues: CASSEALLGGVNTEAFF.

The rearrangement uses TRBV4-1 and TRBJ1-1; TRBD1 might be the D (5 bases). Trimming cost V 4 bases and J 3 bases, with 18 bases left between them. CDR3 length equals 16 residues. Germline loops: CDR1 MGHRA, CDR2 YSYEKL. As DNA, the CDR3 is TGCGCCAGCAGCCCCGCCGCGGGGCGCGGGGACACTGAAGCTTTCTTT. Translation: CASSPAAGRGDTEAFF.

This chain uses TRBV11-3 with TRBJ2-1, with a tentative D call TRBD2 (6 bases). From germline, CDR1 is SGHNT and CDR2 YENEEA. V lost 0 bases, J lost 12 bases, and 12 bases lay in between. This CDR3 contains 13 residues. CDR3 in amino acids: CASSLDSGRTQFF. CDR3 nucleotides: TGTGCCAGCAGCTTAGATAGCGGTAGGACGCAGTTCTTC.

The J gene is TRBJ2-4, the V gene TRBV11-2, with 8 bases fitting TRBD2. Per the germline V gene, CDR1 is SGHAT and CDR2 is FQNNGV. The CDR3 runs 16 residues. V shed 5 bases and J 6 bases; nucleotides not matched to a gene: 12. The CDR3 is CASSPLTGGYLNIQYF. Here the CDR3 DNA reads TGTGCCAGCAGCCCCCTGACGGGAGGGTATTTAAACATTCAGTACTTC.

This rearrangement joins TRBV9 to TRBJ2-1; TRBD2 might be the D (6 bases). Germline lookup yields CDR1 SGDLS and CDR2 YYNGEE. V gave up 0 bases and J gave up 7 bases, with 11 bases separating them. The CDR3 covers 14 residues. The CDR3 DNA reads TGTGCCAGCAGCGTAGCGGGAGAGGGGAATGAGCAGTTCTTC. Its protein product is CASSVAGEGNEQFF.

The chain has TRBV11-1 and TRBJ2-7; TRBD1 agrees at 11 bases. V lost 3 bases to trimming and J lost 0 bases; unmatched junction nucleotides: 1. CDR3 size: 15 residues. The V gene's germline CDR1 is SGHAT and CDR2 FQDESV (reference sequence). CDR3 DNA: TGTGCCAGCAGCTTCGGACAGGGGGCCTCCTACGAGCAGTACTTC. This codes for CASSFGQGASYEQYF.

The CDR3 DNA sequence: TGTGCCTGGAGTATCCGGGGGGTTACCAAAAACATTCAGTACTTC. Translation: CAWSIRGVTKNIQYF. The genes are TRBV30 and TRBJ2-4; 7 nucleotides match TRBD2. Germline lookup yields CDR1 GTSNPN and CDR2 SVGIG (reference sequence). Trimming removed 2 bases from V and 2 bases from J; junction bases left unmatched: 6. This CDR3 has 15 amino acids.

This clone has more than one count but fewer than ten. V is TRBV5-1 and J is TRBJ2-1, with D perhaps TRBD2 (5 bases). V was shortened by 4 bases and J by 7 bases, with 9 bases between the two germline ends. CDR1 and CDR2 (germline): SGHRS, YFSETQ. CDR3 length: 12 residues. This chain's CDR3 is CASSIRGNEQFF. CDR3 sequence (DNA): TGCGCCAGCAGCATCCGGGGTAATGAGCAGTTCTTC.

The chain links TRBV6-6 to TRBJ1-2; no clear D gene. The germline CDR1 and CDR2 sequences are MNHNY and SVGAGI (reference sequence). The CDR3 runs 13 residues. Trimming removed 10 bases from V and 0 bases from J, with 12 bases in between. The DNA for the CDR3 is TGTGCCACGACAAGGCGAGCTAACTATGGCTACACCTTC. This codes for CATTRRANYGYTF.

The V call is TRBV4-2, the J call TRBJ2-5; 12 nucleotides line up with TRBD2. The CDR3 totals 17 residues. Germline V gene lookup returns CDR1 LGHNA and CDR2 YNFKEQ. Trimming took 1 base from V and 4 from J; bases not matched to a gene: 7. CDR3 residues: CASSQGLAGERGETQYF. The CDR3 nucleotides are TGTGCCAGCAGCCAAGGACTAGCGGGAGAACGGGGAGAGACCCAGTACTTC.

V and J are TRBV7-9 and TRBJ1-2; 8 nucleotides agree with TRBD1. J gave up 8 bases and V 5 bases, and 10 bases lay outside the gene matches. Germline CDR1 SEHNR, CDR2 FQNEAQ (reference sequence). There are 14 residues in the CDR3. This CDR3 is CASSADRGPAGYTF. CDR3 coding DNA: TGTGCCAGCAGCGCCGACAGGGGCCCCGCCGGCTACACCTTC.

This clone came up once. The chain uses TRBV15 and TRBJ1-5, with TRBD1 as a possible D gene (6 bases). Germline CDR1 reads LNHNV; CDR2 reads YYDKDF (reference sequence). V was clipped by 0 bases and J by 2 bases, with 11 bases between them. This CDR3 is 16 amino acids long. In DNA, the CDR3 is TGTGCCACCAGCAGAGATTTGGACAGCCGCAATCAGCCCCAGCATTTT. As protein: CATSRDLDSRNQPQHF.

The chain combines TRBV13 with TRBJ2-4, with D uncertain. Germline V gives CDR1 PRHDT, CDR2 FYEKMQ (reference sequence). V lost 3 bases, J lost 1 base, and 7 bases lay in between. The CDR3 has 14 residues. Here the CDR3 DNA reads TGTGCCAGCAGCTTCTTTGGCGCCAAAAACATTCAGTACTTC. Residues: CASSFFGAKNIQYF. The full variable domain, in which reference TRBV13 and TRBJ2-4 provide the parts outside the CDR3, is AAGVIQSPRHLIKEKRETATLKCYPIPRHDTVYWYQQGPGQDPQFLISFYEKMQSDKGSIPDRFSAQQFSDYHSELNMSSLELGDSALYFCASSFFGAKNIQYFGAGTRLSVL.

The V call is TRBV7-3, the J call TRBJ2-5; TRBD1 aligns across 7 bases. Trimming took 5 bases from V and 7 from J; bases not matched to a gene: 13. The CDR3 totals 15 residues. The germline CDR1 and CDR2 sequences are SGHTA and FQGTGA. The CDR3 is CASSVQGSPEGTQYF. In DNA form, the CDR3 reads TGTGCCAGCAGCGTACAGGGGTCGCCCGAGGGGACCCAGTACTTC.

The gene calls are TRBV7-9 and TRBJ1-4, with 7 bases matching TRBD1. The J segment lost 7 bases and the V segment lost 5 bases, leaving 7 bases of the junction unmatched. CDR1 is SEHNR, CDR2 FQNEAQ, per germline (reference sequence). The CDR3 totals 14 residues. CDR3 DNA: TGTGCCAGCAGCCTGGGACAGCCTGGTGAAAAACTGTTTTTT. Translated: CASSLGQPGEKLFF.

CDR3 loop: CASSALPGGNYEQYF. For the CDR3, the DNA is TGTGCCAGCAGCGCGTTACCAGGGGGCAACTACGAGCAGTACTTC. The chain links TRBV9 to TRBJ2-7, with 8 positions matching TRBD1. Germline V gene sequence: CDR1 SGDLS, CDR2 YYNGEE. With V trimmed by 3 bases and J by 3 bases, 8 bases remained unmatched. This CDR3 has 15 amino acids.

The J gene is TRBJ1-3, the V gene TRBV9; D is perhaps TRBD1 (6 bases). V lost 3 bases and J 2 bases, leaving 18 bases between the germline ends. This CDR3 has 17 amino acids. CDR1 is SGDLS, CDR2 YYNGEE, per germline. CDR3 nucleotide sequence: TGTGCCAGCAGCGCCCTCCCGGACAGCCTGGCTGGAAACACCATATATTTT. Translating it yields CASSALPDSLAGNTIYF.